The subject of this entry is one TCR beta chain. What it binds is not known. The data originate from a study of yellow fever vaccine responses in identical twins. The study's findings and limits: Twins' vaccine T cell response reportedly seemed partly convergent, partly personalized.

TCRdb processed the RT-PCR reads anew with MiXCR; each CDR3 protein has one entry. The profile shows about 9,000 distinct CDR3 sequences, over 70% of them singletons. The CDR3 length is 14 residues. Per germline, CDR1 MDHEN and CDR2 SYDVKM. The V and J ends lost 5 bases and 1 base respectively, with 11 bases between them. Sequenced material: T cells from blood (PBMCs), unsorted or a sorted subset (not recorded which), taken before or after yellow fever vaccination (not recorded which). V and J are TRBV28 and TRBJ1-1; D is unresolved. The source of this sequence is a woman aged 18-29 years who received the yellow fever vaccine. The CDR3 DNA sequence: TGTGCCAGCAGTCCGCCGCACCGGAACACTGAAGCTTTCTTT. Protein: CASSPPHRNTEAFF.